Shown below are 32 T cell receptor beta chains from a single sample sequenced in a study of beta chain features in type 1 diabetes. The sequenced template was cDNA made from the entire isolated RNA. The data were produced by immunoSEQ multiplex PCR, yet TCRdb's version contains in-frame clones alone and is incomplete. The table includes 250,000 to 350,000 clones, less than 15% detected once. Sequences were obtained from central memory CD4+ T cells from blood. The receptors shown here come from a man younger than 45 in good health.

The rearrangement links TRBV2 to TRBJ2-7; D perhaps matches TRBD1 (5 bases). The CDR3 spans 12 residues. Trimming cost V 6 bases and J 2 bases, with 8 bases left between them. Germline CDR1 reads SNHLY; CDR2 reads FYNNEI. CDR3 sequence (DNA): TGTGCCAGCAGGACAGAGACCTACGAGCAGTACTTC. It encodes CASRTETYEQYF.

This rearrangement joins TRBV11-2 to TRBJ1-1, with unresolved D. V lost 5 bases, J lost 8 bases, and 9 bases lay in between. This CDR3 comprises 11 residues. Germline V gene lookup returns CDR1 SGHAT and CDR2 FQNNGV. DNA for the CDR3: TGTGCCAGCAGCGCCTTTAGGGAAGCTTTCTTT. Translated, it gives CASSAFREAFF.

This clone has a handful of counts. The chain has TRBV19 and TRBJ2-1, with TRBD2 identical over 13 bases. The CDR3 covers 16 residues. V dropped 4 bases and J dropped 2; count of bases not matched to a gene: 2. Germline V gene data show CDR1 as LNHDA and CDR2 as SQIVND (reference sequence). Written as DNA, the CDR3 is TGTGCCAGTAGTAGGACTAGCGGGAGCCCCTACAATGAGCAGTTCTTC. It yields the protein CASSRTSGSPYNEQFF.

The chain has TRBV5-1 and TRBJ1-1, with D possibly being TRBD1 (5 bases). V was cut by 4 bases and J by 2 bases, with 12 bases left in between. Germline loops: CDR1 SGHRS, CDR2 YFSETQ. CDR3 length: 14 residues. This CDR3 is CASSPGTLNTEAFF. The CDR3 DNA reads as TGCGCCAGCAGCCCCGGGACCTTAAACACTGAAGCTTTCTTT.

The J gene is TRBJ2-7, the V gene TRBV29-1; no clear D. Germline loops: CDR1 SQVTM, CDR2 ANQGSEA. This CDR3 is built from 13 residues. The V end was cut by 4 bases, the J end by 2 bases, with 12 bases between. In DNA, the CDR3 is TGCAGCGTTGCGTCCAGCCCCACCTACGAGCAGTACTTC. Protein sequence: CSVASSPTYEQYF.

Comment on this clone: This specimen includes other DNA sequences encoding the same CDR3. The rearrangement joins TRBV7-2 to TRBJ2-5; D uncertain. Germline CDR1 is SGHTA and CDR2 is FQGNSA. V gave up 4 bases and J gave up 4 bases, with 4 bases separating them. This CDR3 comprises 11 residues. CDR3 DNA: TGTGCCAGCAGCTCTAGAGAGACCCAGTACTTC. Translation gives CASSSRETQYF.

The gene calls are TRBV19 and TRBJ1-1; 7 bases are shared with TRBD1. Per germline, CDR1 LNHDA and CDR2 SQIVND (reference sequence). There are 16 residues in the CDR3. J lost 4 bases, V lost 9 bases, and 17 bases had no gene match. The CDR3 DNA reads TGTGCCAGCCGTGATGAGGGGGCAGCAGGCGGCACTGAAGCTTTCTTT. Amino acid sequence: CASRDEGAAGGTEAFF.

This clone appeared many times. The rearrangement uses TRBV2 and TRBJ2-3, with TRBD2 matching 14 bases. The CDR3 covers 18 residues. V gave up 2 bases and J gave up 4 bases; unmatched junction bases: 8. The V gene's germline CDR1 is SNHLY and CDR2 FYNNEI. The DNA for the CDR3 is TGTGCCAGCAGTGAAATGGGGACTAGCGGGAGTTCGGCAGATACGCAGTATTTT. Translating gives CASSEMGTSGSSADTQYF. Supplemented by reference TRBV2 and TRBJ2-3, the full variable domain reads EPEVTQTPSHQVTQMGQEVILRCVPISNHLYFYWYRQILGQKVEFLVSFYNNEISEKSEIFDDQFSVERPDGSNFTLKIRSTKLEDSAMYFCASSEMGTSGSSADTQYFGPGTRLTVL.

This clone appeared once. The rearrangement uses TRBV5-1 and TRBJ2-3; D is tentatively TRBD1 or TRBD2 (6 bases each). V was cut by 0 bases and J by 4 bases, with 12 bases left in between. Germline-derived CDR1 and CDR2 are SGHRS and YFSETQ. CDR3 length: 15 amino acids. The CDR3 here is CASSLAVGGPDTQYF. CDR3 coding DNA: TGCGCCAGCAGCTTGGCCGTCGGGGGCCCAGATACGCAGTATTTT.

The chain is built from TRBV5-1 and TRBJ2-3; 11 positions agree with TRBD2. V dropped 4 bases and J dropped 7; count of bases not matched to a gene: 8. Germline V gene lookup returns CDR1 SGHRS and CDR2 YFSETQ. CDR3 length: 15 residues. CDR3 DNA sequence: TGCGCCAGCAGCCCGGTTAGCGGGGGGGCTTATACGCAGTATTTT. Protein sequence: CASSPVSGGAYTQYF. The complete variable domain, with remaining parts taken from reference TRBV5-1 and TRBJ2-3, reads KAGVTQTPRYLIKTRGQQVTLSCSPISGHRSVSWYQQTPGQGLQFLFEYFSETQRNKGNFPGRFSGRQFSNSRSEMNVSTLELGDSALYLCASSPVSGGAYTQYFGPGTRLTVL.

In its sample, this clone was seen a few times. V gene TRBV9 combines with J gene TRBJ2-6; D not certain. With 0 bases removed from V and 1 base from J, the gap between germline ends came to 2 bases. The CDR3 spans 14 residues. CDR1 SGDLS and CDR2 YYNGEE come from the germline V gene. The CDR3, as DNA: TGTGCCAGCAGCGTAGGGTCTGGGGCCAACGTCCTGACTTTC. Protein sequence: CASSVGSGANVLTF.

The genes are TRBV4-1 and TRBJ1-1; D perhaps matches TRBD1 (6 bases). This CDR3 contains 16 residues. Trimming shortened V by 2 bases and J by 10 bases, and 23 bases separated the two germline ends. Germline lookup yields CDR1 MGHRA and CDR2 YSYEKL. The CDR3 protein is CASSQPSGPGVISAFF. The CDR3, as DNA: TGCGCCAGCAGCCAACCTTCGGGTCCAGGGGTGATTTCAGCTTTCTTT.

A few counts support this clone. J is TRBJ2-1 and V is TRBV7-3, with 9 bases lining up with TRBD1. This CDR3 comprises 17 residues. After removal of 5 bases from V and 10 bases from J, the junction contained 18 bases not matched to a gene. Per germline, CDR1 SGHTA and CDR2 FQGTGA. CDR3 in DNA: TGTGCCAGCAGCAGCCACAGGGGGCGGTCAACGTCGAGAGAGCAGTTCTTC. This gives the protein CASSSHRGRSTSREQFF.

The chain uses TRBV9 and TRBJ2-7; D not resolved. The germline V and J ends were trimmed by 0 bases and 0 bases, with 10 bases remaining between them. CDR3 length: 15 residues. Germline V gene lookup returns CDR1 SGDLS and CDR2 YYNGEE. The DNA of the CDR3 is TGTGCCAGCAGCGTAGGTTCCCAGAGCTCCTACGAGCAGTACTTC. Its translation is CASSVGSQSSYEQYF.

This clone was seen just once. The genes are TRBV5-4 and TRBJ2-3; 9 nucleotides match TRBD2. Trimming took 4 bases from V and 3 from J; bases not matched to a gene: 12. In germline, CDR1 is SGHNT, CDR2 YYREEE (reference sequence). This CDR3 is built from 17 residues. As DNA, the CDR3 is TGTGCCAGCAGCCTCGCTTTTCGTAGCGGGAGAACAGATACGCAGTATTTT. Its translation is CASSLAFRSGRTDTQYF.

The rearrangement joins TRBV15 to TRBJ1-5; perhaps TRBD1 as D (5 bases). The CDR3 loop spans 13 amino acids. Trimming took 9 bases from V and 0 from J, leaving 9 bases between them. Looked up from germline, CDR1 is LNHNV and CDR2 is YYDKDF (reference sequence). CDR3: CATTTASNQPQHF. The CDR3 DNA sequence: TGTGCCACGACGACAGCTAGCAATCAGCCCCAGCATTTT.

This clone has ten or more counts. The V and J genes are TRBV6-1 and TRBJ2-5, with 7 bases lining up with TRBD1. Unmatched junction bases numbered 8, after V lost 6 bases and J lost 1 base. CDR3 size: 15 residues. Germline values: CDR1 MNHNS, CDR2 SASEGT. CDR3 amino acids: CASREYNRGQETQYF. The CDR3 DNA sequence: TGTGCCAGCAGGGAATATAACAGGGGCCAAGAGACCCAGTACTTC.

This chain's CDR3 is CSFPRAGITDTQYF. The CDR3 DNA follows: TGCAGCTTCCCAAGGGCAGGGATAACAGATACGCAGTATTTT. V is TRBV29-1 and J is TRBJ2-3; possible D gene TRBD1, 5 bases. The V gene's germline CDR1 is SQVTM and CDR2 ANQGSEA. V lost 8 bases, J lost 3 bases, and 18 bases lay in between. The CDR3 sequence is 14 residues long.

This clone has only a few counts. Mismatch with germline at one junction end may stem from a read error. The V gene is TRBV6-1, the J gene TRBJ1-2; 10 bases fit TRBD1. This CDR3 region has 15 residues. CDR1 MNHNS and CDR2 SASEGT come from the germline V gene. The CDR3 bases are TGTGCCATCAGTGAGTCGGACAGGGGGTTCTATGGCTACACCTTC. Translation: CAISESDRGFYGYTF.

This clone has only a few counts. The rearrangement links TRBV6-1 to TRBJ2-5; D is ambiguous. Trimming pared 7 bases from V and 5 bases from J, leaving 11 bases between. The CDR3 contains 12 residues. Germline assignment: CDR1 MNHNS and CDR2 SASEGT. The CDR3 loop reads CASTKAGETQYF. In DNA, the CDR3 is TGTGCCAGCACAAAAGCCGGGGAGACCCAGTACTTC.

The chain employs TRBV5-6 and TRBJ1-2, with TRBD1 matching 8 bases. Germline CDR1 and CDR2: SGHDT and YYEEEE. J was trimmed by 2 bases and V by 5 bases; bases with no gene match: 14. CDR3 length equals 17 residues. Here the CDR3 reads CASRLFWRTGNNYGYTF. The CDR3 DNA reads TGTGCCAGCAGACTTTTTTGGAGGACAGGGAACAACTATGGCTACACCTTC.

The chain carries TRBV6-6 and TRBJ1-3; D unresolved. Trimming left V 6 bases short and J 0 bases short, with 9 bases between. CDR1 is MNHNY and CDR2 is SVGAGI in the germline V gene (reference sequence). This CDR3 comprises 14 residues. CDR3 in DNA: TGTGCCAGCAGCGTCACTCTCTCTGGAAACACCATATATTTT. It translates to CASSVTLSGNTIYF.

The chain links TRBV6-1 to TRBJ2-5; D not resolved. Germline lookup yields CDR1 MNHNS and CDR2 SASEGT. CDR3 size: 15 residues. V was cut by 0 bases and J by 3 bases, with 11 bases left in between. CDR3 sequence reads: CASSEAFSREETQYF. The CDR3 nucleotides are TGTGCCAGCAGTGAAGCGTTCAGTCGGGAAGAGACCCAGTACTTC.

This clone was counted ten times or more. This chain joins TRBV25-1 and TRBJ1-2, with D hard to call. CDR3 length equals 13 residues. The germline V gene encodes CDR1 MGHDK and CDR2 SYGVNS. V was clipped by 1 base and J by 0 bases, with 3 bases between them. CDR3 loop: CASSELANYGYTF. CDR3 coding DNA: TGTGCCAGCAGTGAATTAGCTAACTATGGCTACACCTTC.

The chain employs TRBV4-3 and TRBJ2-7; either TRBD1 or TRBD2 may fit D (5 bases each). CDR1 is LGHNA, CDR2 YSLEER, per germline. The V and J ends lost 1 base and 1 base respectively, with 20 bases between them. The CDR3 sequence is 18 residues long. This chain's CDR3 is CASSQGPAPGTGSYEQYF. The CDR3 DNA follows: TGCGCCAGCAGCCAAGGTCCAGCCCCCGGGACGGGTTCCTACGAGCAGTACTTC.

The rearrangement uses TRBV2 and TRBJ2-3, with TRBD2 identical over 13 bases. CDR1 SNHLY and CDR2 FYNNEI come from the germline V gene. This CDR3 spans 16 amino acids. V was clipped by 7 bases and J by 2 bases; unmatched bases: 6. The CDR3 nucleotides are TGTGCCAGCACAAGGGGACTAGCGGGGACCACAGATACGCAGTATTTT. The encoded protein is CASTRGLAGTTDTQYF.

Ten or more counts support this clone. The V call is TRBV21-1, the J call TRBJ2-7. TRBV21-1 is described as a pseudogene. There are 12 residues in the CDR3. The CDR3 DNA reads TGTGCCCGGGGTCGGGGCTCCTACGAGCAGTACGTC. This translates into CARGRGSYEQYV.

This clone has only a few counts. The chain recombines TRBV10-3 with TRBJ2-7; D remains unclear. Germline V gene lookup returns CDR1 ENHRY and CDR2 SYGVKD. The length of the CDR3 is 12 residues. V was clipped by 11 bases and J by 3 bases, with 14 bases between them. In DNA form, the CDR3 reads TGTGCCTCTAAACCTGTCGGCTACGAGCAGTACGTC. It specifies CASKPVGYEQYV.

Points on this clone: This likely stems from a read error, as it lies one base from a far larger clone. The chain combines TRBV5-4 with TRBJ2-3; no firm D call. The length of the CDR3 is 13 residues. With 3 bases removed from V and 0 bases from J, the gap between germline ends came to 5 bases. Germline V gene data show CDR1 as SGHNT and CDR2 as YYREEE (reference sequence). The CDR3 DNA reads TGTGCCAGCAGCTCCTACAGCACAGATACGCAGTATTTT. It specifies CASSSYSTDTQYF.

At least ten counts were recorded for this clone. The chain combines TRBV4-1 with TRBJ2-4; 13 nucleotides line up with TRBD2. The CDR3 sequence is 17 residues long. After removal of 3 bases from V and 3 bases from J, the junction contained 5 bases not matched to a gene. Germline CDR1 reads MGHRA; CDR2 reads YSYEKL. DNA for the CDR3: TGCGCCAGCAGCCAGACTAGCGGGGGGACCTTCAAAAACATTCAGTACTTC. Amino acids: CASSQTSGGTFKNIQYF.

V gene TRBV5-1 combines with J gene TRBJ2-3; 8 bases are shared with TRBD2. J lost 2 bases, V lost 5 bases, and 7 bases had no gene match. The CDR3 covers 15 residues. Germline-derived CDR1 and CDR2 are SGHRS and YFSETQ. CDR3 sequence (DNA): TGCGCCAGCAGGGGCGGCGGGGGGATCACAGATACGCAGTATTTT. Residues: CASRGGGGITDTQYF.

This clone was counted only a few times. One end of the junction is discordant with germline, which a read error may explain. The rearrangement links TRBV6-6 to TRBJ2-7, with 7 bases matching TRBD1. Germline CDR1 and CDR2: MNHNY and SVGAGI (reference sequence). The CDR3 loop spans 13 amino acids. Here the CDR3 DNA reads TGTGCCAGCAGATCAGACAGGGCCCGGGGAGAAGTTTTC. It codes for CASRSDRARGEVF.